One and the same sample provided the 12 T cell receptor beta chains below, sequenced in a study of vaccination effects on CD4 cells after COVID-19. These TCRs are of unknown antigen specificity. Only in-frame clones appear in the TCRdb table, and some are missing; sequencing was by immunoSEQ multiplex PCR. This repertoire shows 50,000 to 65,000 clones, roughly 81% found once; its top ten account for 2.5%. Sequencing followed a ViraFEST assay step that expanded antigen-specific CD4+ T cells with viral peptide pools. Culture lasted over 9 days before CD4+ T cell isolation. Material: CD4+ T cells from PBMCs cultured with HCoV-229E spike peptides, obtained before COVID-19 vaccination. The receptors were sampled from a human donor who received a COVID-19 vaccine.

The rearrangement links TRBV18 to TRBJ1-5, with 8 bases matching TRBD1. The CDR3 is made up of 18 amino acids. The junction had 11 bases not matched to a gene; V was cut back by 4 bases and J by 0 bases. Germline V gene sequence: CDR1 KGHSH, CDR2 LQKENI. Here the CDR3 reads CASSRGQGLGNSNQPQHF. DNA of the CDR3: TGTGCCAGCTCACGAGGACAGGGTCTTGGGAATAGCAATCAGCCCCAGCATTTT.

The V and J genes are TRBV5-1 and TRBJ2-7; weak D call: TRBD2 (7 bases). The CDR3 has 18 amino acids. Trimming took off 4 bases at V and 4 bases at J, with 27 bases between the two ends. The germline V gene encodes CDR1 SGHRS and CDR2 YFSETQ. The CDR3 loop reads CASSPGGLGTSGGYEQYV. In DNA, the CDR3 is TGCGCCAGCAGCCCGGGGGGCTTAGGGACTTCCGGCGGGTACGAGCAGTACGTC.

V is TRBV19 and J is TRBJ1-4; D is ambiguous. The CDR3 length is 15 residues. V was shortened by 2 bases and J by 7 bases, with 14 bases between the two germline ends. The germline gives CDR1 LNHDA, CDR2 SQIVND (reference sequence). CDR3 sequence reads: CASSITAGWSEKLFF. CDR3 in DNA: TGTGCCAGTAGTATAACGGCAGGATGGAGTGAAAAACTGTTTTTT.

V and J are TRBV6-5 and TRBJ2-2; D possibly matches TRBD1 or TRBD2 (7 bases each). Germline V lookup: CDR1 MNHEY, CDR2 SVGAGI. V shed 6 bases and J shed 5 bases, with 16 bases lying between them. The CDR3 covers 15 residues. The CDR3, as DNA: TGTGCCAGCAGGCAGGGGGGGGCAATTACCGGGGAGCTGTTTTTT. This sequence encodes CASRQGGAITGELFF.

This clone appeared a single time. The CDR3 coding sequence is TGTGCCAGCAGTTTAGTGAGGGGCACTGAAGCTTTCTTT. This codes for CASSLVRGTEAFF. J is TRBJ1-1 and V is TRBV12-3 or TRBV12-4; TRBD1 is a possible D gene (5 bases). The V end was cut by 1 base, the J end by 4 bases, with 7 bases between. The CDR3 is 13 amino acids.

The genes are TRBV7-2 and TRBJ2-2; D could derive from TRBD1 or TRBD2 (6 bases each). The germline V and J ends were trimmed by 5 bases and 7 bases, with 17 bases remaining between them. This CDR3 is built from 15 residues. The germline V gene encodes CDR1 SGHTA and CDR2 FQGNSA. The CDR3 DNA sequence: TGTGCCAGCAGCCTCCGGGGGCTTAATAACGGGGAGCTGTTTTTT. Translating it yields CASSLRGLNNGELFF.

V usage is TRBV5-6 and J usage is TRBJ2-7; TRBD1 matches at 7 bases. Trimming removed 4 bases from V and 0 bases from J; junction bases left unmatched: 4. CDR3 length equals 14 residues. Germline assignment: CDR1 SGHDT and CDR2 YYEEEE. CDR3 sequence: CASSGWDSSYEQYV. Written as DNA, the CDR3 is TGTGCCAGCAGCGGGTGGGACAGCTCCTACGAGCAGTACGTC.

This chain joins TRBV7-8 and TRBJ1-1; maybe TRBD1 (6 bases). V lost 3 bases, J lost 0 bases, and 8 bases lay in between. The CDR3 runs 14 residues. The germline CDR1 and CDR2 sequences are SGHVS and FQNEAQ. The CDR3 here is CASSLTGMNTEAFF. The DNA for the CDR3 is TGTGCCAGCAGCTTGACAGGAATGAACACTGAAGCTTTCTTT.

The chain is built from TRBV19 and TRBJ2-5; TRBD2 matches at 7 bases. The CDR3 is 15 amino acids. The germline gives CDR1 LNHDA, CDR2 SQIVND (reference sequence). With V trimmed by 7 bases and J by 4 bases, 12 bases remained unmatched. The CDR3 nucleotides are TGTGCCAGTAATGTTATTGGCGGGGGAGGAGAGACCCAGTACTTC. Residues: CASNVIGGGGETQYF.

The chain carries TRBV3-1 (or the pseudogene TRBV3-2) and TRBJ2-1; either TRBD1 or TRBD2 may supply D (6 bases each). The CDR3 sequence is 14 residues long. From germline, CDR1 is LGHDT and CDR2 YNNKEL (reference sequence). V was cut by 0 bases and J by 10 bases, with 13 bases left in between. The CDR3 DNA follows: TGTGCCAGCAGCCAAGAAGGGGGGACCCCGGAGCAGTTCTTC. This translates into CASSQEGGTPEQFF.

The chain has TRBV11-3 and TRBJ2-3; D possibly corresponds to TRBD2 (6 bases). This CDR3 comprises 14 residues. The germline V gene has CDR1 SGHNT and CDR2 YENEEA. V gave up 5 bases and J gave up 2 bases, with 11 bases separating them. CDR3 nucleotides: TGTGCCAGCAGCGTTAGCGGACCCACAGATACGCAGTATTTT. This codes for CASSVSGPTDTQYF.

This chain links TRBV5-6 with TRBJ1-1; D perhaps matches TRBD1 (6 bases). Germline CDR1 reads SGHDT; CDR2 reads YYEEEE. The CDR3 contains 16 residues. Trimming took off 1 base at V and 1 base at J, with 14 bases between the two ends. CDR3 amino acids: CASSLQGPVSNTEAFF. The CDR3 DNA reads as TGTGCCAGCAGCTTGCAGGGGCCGGTTTCGAACACTGAAGCTTTCTTT.